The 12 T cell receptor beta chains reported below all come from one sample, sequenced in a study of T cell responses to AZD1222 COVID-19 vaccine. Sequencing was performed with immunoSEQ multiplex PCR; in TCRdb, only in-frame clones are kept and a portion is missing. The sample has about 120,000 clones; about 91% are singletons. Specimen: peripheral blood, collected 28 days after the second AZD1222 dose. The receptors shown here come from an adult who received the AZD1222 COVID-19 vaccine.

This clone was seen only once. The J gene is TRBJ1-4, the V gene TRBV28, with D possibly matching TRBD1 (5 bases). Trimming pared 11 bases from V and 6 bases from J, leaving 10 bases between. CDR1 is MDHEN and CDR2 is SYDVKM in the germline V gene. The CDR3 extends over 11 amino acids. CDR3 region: CAAGRDEKLFF. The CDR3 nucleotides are TGTGCCGCAGGCAGGGATGAAAAACTGTTTTTT.

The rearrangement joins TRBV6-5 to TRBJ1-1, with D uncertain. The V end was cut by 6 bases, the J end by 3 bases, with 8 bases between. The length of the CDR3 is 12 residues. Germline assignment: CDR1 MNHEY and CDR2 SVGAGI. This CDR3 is CASSRLDTEAFF. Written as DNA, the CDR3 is TGTGCCAGCAGCAGGTTAGACACTGAAGCTTTCTTT.

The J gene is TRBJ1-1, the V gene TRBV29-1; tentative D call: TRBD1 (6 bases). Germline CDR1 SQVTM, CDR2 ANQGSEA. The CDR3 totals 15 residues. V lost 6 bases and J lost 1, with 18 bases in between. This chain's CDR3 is CSVEGRKQGNTEAFF. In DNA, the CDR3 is TGCAGCGTCGAGGGGAGGAAACAGGGGAACACTGAAGCTTTCTTT. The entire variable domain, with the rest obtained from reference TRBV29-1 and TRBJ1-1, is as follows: SAVISQKPSRDICQRGTSLTIQCQVDSQVTMMFWYRQQPGQSLTLIATANQGSEATYESGFVIDKFPISRPNLTFSTLTVSNMSPEDSSIYLCSVEGRKQGNTEAFFGQGTRLTVV.

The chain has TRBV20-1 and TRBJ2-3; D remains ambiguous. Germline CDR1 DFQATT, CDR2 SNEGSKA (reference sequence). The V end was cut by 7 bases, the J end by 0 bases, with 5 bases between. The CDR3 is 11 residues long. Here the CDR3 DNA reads TGCAGTGGGGGTAGCACAGATACGCAGTATTTT. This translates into CSGGSTDTQYF.

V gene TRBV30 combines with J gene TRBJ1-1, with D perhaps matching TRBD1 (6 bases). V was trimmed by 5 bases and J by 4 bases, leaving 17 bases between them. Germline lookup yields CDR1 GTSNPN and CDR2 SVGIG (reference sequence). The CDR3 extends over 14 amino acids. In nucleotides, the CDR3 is TGTGCCTGGGATCAAGGGGGGGAGGGCACTGAAGCTTTCTTT. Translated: CAWDQGGEGTEAFF.

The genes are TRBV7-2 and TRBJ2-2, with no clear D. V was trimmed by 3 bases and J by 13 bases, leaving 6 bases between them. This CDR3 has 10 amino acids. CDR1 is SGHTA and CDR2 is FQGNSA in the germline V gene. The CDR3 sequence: CASSFRGLFF. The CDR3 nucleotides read TGTGCCAGCAGCTTCCGAGGGCTGTTTTTT.

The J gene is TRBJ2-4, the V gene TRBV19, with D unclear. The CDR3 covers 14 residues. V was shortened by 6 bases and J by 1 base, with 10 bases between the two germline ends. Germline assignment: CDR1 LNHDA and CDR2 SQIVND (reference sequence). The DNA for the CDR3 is TGTGCCAGTAGCGAAGGTGGGGCCAAAAACATTCAGTACTTC. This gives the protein CASSEGGAKNIQYF.

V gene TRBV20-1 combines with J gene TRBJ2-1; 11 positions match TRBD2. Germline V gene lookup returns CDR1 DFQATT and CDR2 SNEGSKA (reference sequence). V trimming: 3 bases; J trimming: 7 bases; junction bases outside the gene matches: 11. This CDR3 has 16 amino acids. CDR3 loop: CSASSASGRSGNEQFF. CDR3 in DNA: TGCAGTGCTAGTTCGGCTAGCGGGAGGTCGGGGAATGAGCAGTTCTTC.

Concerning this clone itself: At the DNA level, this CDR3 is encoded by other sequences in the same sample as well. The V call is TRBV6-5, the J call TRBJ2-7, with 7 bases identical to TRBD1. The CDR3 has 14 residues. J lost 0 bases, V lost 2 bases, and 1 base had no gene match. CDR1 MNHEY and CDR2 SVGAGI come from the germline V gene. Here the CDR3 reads CASSYGDSSYEQYF. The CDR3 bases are TGTGCCAGCAGTTACGGGGACAGCTCCTACGAGCAGTACTTC.

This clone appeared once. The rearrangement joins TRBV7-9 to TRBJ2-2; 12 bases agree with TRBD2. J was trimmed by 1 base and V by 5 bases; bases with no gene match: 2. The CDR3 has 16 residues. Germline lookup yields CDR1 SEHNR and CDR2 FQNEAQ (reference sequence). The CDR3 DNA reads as TGTGCCAGCAGCCCGACTAGCGGGAGGAACACCGGGGAGCTGTTTTTT. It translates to CASSPTSGRNTGELFF.

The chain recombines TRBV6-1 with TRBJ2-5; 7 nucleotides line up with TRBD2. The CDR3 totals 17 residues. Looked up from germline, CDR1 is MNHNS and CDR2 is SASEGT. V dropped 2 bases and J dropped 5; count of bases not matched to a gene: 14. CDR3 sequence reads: CASSEFWSGAGKETQYF. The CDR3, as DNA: TGTGCCAGCAGTGAATTTTGGAGCGGGGCAGGGAAGGAGACCCAGTACTTC.

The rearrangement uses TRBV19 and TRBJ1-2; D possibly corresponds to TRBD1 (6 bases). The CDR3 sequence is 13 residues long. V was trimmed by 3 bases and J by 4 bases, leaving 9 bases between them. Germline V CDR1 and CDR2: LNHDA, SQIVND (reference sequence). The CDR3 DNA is TGTGCCAGTAGTATCTGGACAGCCTATGGCTACACCTTC. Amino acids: CASSIWTAYGYTF.